The 22 T cell receptor beta chains in this list originate from one sample, sequenced in a study of blood T cells in healthy people across ages. It was with a sample-barcoded 5' primer and a J-beta primer mix that a second PCR of roughly 7 to 12 cycles was run. TCRdb processed the 5' RACE reads anew with MiXCR; each CDR3 protein has one entry. The sample holds roughly 2 million distinct CDR3 sequences; 40% to 55% are singletons and the top ten take more than 2%. Sequences were obtained from blood. The receptors stem from a woman between 35 and 50 years old in good health.

This chain's CDR3 is CSVEVLQGYTGNEQFF. In DNA, the CDR3 is TGCAGCGTTGAAGTCTTACAGGGCTATACAGGCAATGAGCAGTTCTTC. The V gene is TRBV29-1, the J gene TRBJ2-1, with a weak D call TRBD1 (6 bases). CDR1 SQVTM and CDR2 ANQGSEA come from the germline V gene. The CDR3 spans 16 residues. The V and J ends lost 1 base and 6 bases respectively, with 19 bases between them.

The chain uses TRBV15 and TRBJ2-3, with 10 positions matching TRBD1. Germline V lookup: CDR1 LNHNV, CDR2 YYDKDF (reference sequence). The CDR3 has 15 residues. J lost 4 bases, V lost 4 bases, and 5 bases had no gene match. The CDR3 DNA is TGTGCCACCAGCAAATCGACAGGGGGCGCAGATACGCAGTATTTT. As protein: CATSKSTGGADTQYF.

J is TRBJ2-5 and V is TRBV3-1, with a tentative D call TRBD2 (6 bases). The CDR3 loop spans 17 amino acids. Germline V gene lookup returns CDR1 LGHDT and CDR2 YNNKEL (reference sequence). Trimming left V 0 bases short and J 2 bases short, with 16 bases between. The CDR3 reads CASSQDRGTQRQETQYF. The CDR3 bases are TGTGCCAGCAGCCAAGATCGGGGGACCCAGAGGCAAGAGACCCAGTACTTC.

This clonotype was recorded a few times. One end of the junction fails to match germline, which may point to a read error. The V gene is TRBV9, the J gene TRBJ2-5; D gene uncertain. The CDR3 is 16 amino acids. The germline CDR1 and CDR2 sequences are SGDLS and YYNGEE. CDR3 amino acids: CASSAKDTELQEAQYF. For the CDR3, the DNA is TGTGCCAGCAGCGCGAAAGACACCGAGCTACAAGAGGCCCAGTACTTC.

This chain links TRBV6-5 with TRBJ2-7; D assignment may be TRBD1 or TRBD2 (5 bases each). Germline V gene lookup returns CDR1 MNHEY and CDR2 SVGAGI. V lost 10 bases and J 7 bases, leaving 26 bases between the germline ends. The CDR3 runs 15 residues. The CDR3 here is CATVHREGSYNEQYF. DNA for the CDR3: TGTGCCACCGTGCATCGAGAGGGGTCTTACAATGAGCAGTACTTC.

The table lists this clonotype with a few counts. The chain couples TRBV4-1 to TRBJ2-1; a weak D match, TRBD1 (6 bases). Per germline, CDR1 MGHRA and CDR2 YSYEKL. This CDR3 has 12 residues. Deletions cut 1 base from V and 15 bases from J, with 13 bases between. The DNA of the CDR3 is TGCGCCAGCAGCCAAGTAGGGGGAGTACGGTTCTTC. Protein sequence: CASSQVGGVRFF.

This chain joins TRBV20-1 and TRBJ2-3, with 10 bases that match TRBD2. Germline values: CDR1 DFQATT, CDR2 SNEGSKA (reference sequence). The CDR3 consists of 15 residues. The junction had 8 bases not matched to a gene; V was cut back by 6 bases and J by 2 bases. CDR3 region: CSAITSGASTDTQYF. CDR3 nucleotides: TGCAGTGCCATAACTAGCGGGGCCTCCACAGATACGCAGTATTTT.

This clonotype has more than one count but fewer than ten. The V gene is TRBV12-3 or TRBV12-4, the J gene TRBJ1-5; D gene ambiguous. The CDR3 is 16 amino acids. V shed 1 base and J shed 3 bases, with 13 bases lying between them. CDR3 in amino acids: CASSLEAVLPNQPQHF. The CDR3 DNA reads TGTGCCAGCAGTTTAGAGGCAGTCCTCCCCAATCAGCCCCAGCATTTT.

The chain uses TRBV10-3 and TRBJ1-1; TRBD1 is a possible D gene (6 bases). V was trimmed by 4 bases and J by 1 base, leaving 10 bases between them. CDR1 ENHRY and CDR2 SYGVKD come from the germline V gene. The CDR3 spans 14 residues. CDR3 sequence: CAISVGRGNTEAFF. The CDR3, as DNA: TGTGCCATCAGTGTTGGCAGGGGGAACACTGAAGCTTTCTTT.

This clonotype has more than one count but fewer than ten. The V and J genes are TRBV4-1 and TRBJ2-3, with a tentative D call TRBD2 (6 bases). The CDR3 has 16 amino acids. The germline V and J ends were trimmed by 0 bases and 5 bases, with 15 bases remaining between them. The germline V gene encodes CDR1 MGHRA and CDR2 YSYEKL. The CDR3 loop reads CASSQERSGPVDTQYF. The CDR3 coding sequence is TGCGCCAGCAGCCAAGAGCGTAGCGGCCCCGTAGATACGCAGTATTTT.

In this sample, this clonotype turned up once. The chain joins TRBV6-6 to TRBJ2-3, with D hard to call. V was trimmed by 6 bases and J by 5 bases, leaving 12 bases between them. The germline V gene encodes CDR1 MNHNY and CDR2 SVGAGI (reference sequence). The CDR3 runs to 13 residues. The CDR3 DNA sequence: TGTGCCAGCAGCTACCCCGCAGAAGATACGCAGTATTTT. As protein: CASSYPAEDTQYF.

The sample holds many counts of this clonotype. The chain links TRBV20-1 to TRBJ2-3, with a possible D match to TRBD2 (5 bases). Looked up from germline, CDR1 is DFQATT and CDR2 is SNEGSKA (reference sequence). CDR3 length: 13 amino acids. V was trimmed by 1 base and J by 0 bases, leaving 5 bases between them. The CDR3 region is CSARGTSTDTQYF. DNA for the CDR3: TGCAGTGCTAGAGGGACTAGCACAGATACGCAGTATTTT.

The CDR3 nucleotides are TGTGCCAGCAGACAGAGAGGACCCGGGAATGAGCAGTTCTTC. Protein sequence: CASRQRGPGNEQFF. The chain joins TRBV12-3 or TRBV12-4 to TRBJ2-1; no definite D call. This CDR3 is 14 amino acids long. Trimming took 6 bases from V and 7 from J, leaving 16 bases between them.

This chain joins TRBV28 and TRBJ1-6, with a possible D match to TRBD1 (5 bases). The CDR3 is 14 residues long. V was shortened by 8 bases and J by 9 bases, with 17 bases between the two germline ends. The germline gives CDR1 MDHEN, CDR2 SYDVKM. CDR3 DNA: TGTGCCAGCCTACCAGGGCAGGTCGCTTCACCCCTCCACTTT. Protein: CASLPGQVASPLHF.

The rearrangement links TRBV4-2 to TRBJ1-1; 7 bases are a match to TRBD1. From germline, CDR1 is LGHNA and CDR2 YNFKEQ. The CDR3 totals 14 residues. Trimming at V came to 0 bases and at J to 8 bases, leaving 6 bases not matched to a gene. CDR3: CASSQEGGQPEAFF. CDR3 DNA sequence: TGTGCCAGCAGCCAAGAAGGGGGACAGCCGGAAGCTTTCTTT.

The chain joins TRBV12-3 or TRBV12-4 to TRBJ1-2; D uncertain. The V end was cut by 2 bases, the J end by 10 bases, with 20 bases between. The length of the CDR3 is 15 residues. In nucleotides, the CDR3 is TGTGCCAGCAGTTTAATGGTTGGAGGGATGTCGAACTACACCTTC. Protein: CASSLMVGGMSNYTF.

This clonotype was counted between two and nine times. J is TRBJ1-1 and V is TRBV5-5; 8 bases match TRBD1. The CDR3 covers 15 residues. With 4 bases clipped from V and 1 base from J, the junction kept 6 bases outside the gene matches. Germline values: CDR1 SGHKS, CDR2 YYEKEE (reference sequence). The CDR3 region has the DNA TGTGCCAGCAGCCAACGGACAGGGTCGAACACTGAAGCTTTCTTT. Its protein product is CASSQRTGSNTEAFF. Filled out from reference TRBV5-5 and TRBJ1-1, the complete variable domain reads DAGVTQSPTHLIKTRGQQVTLRCSPISGHKSVSWYQQVLGQGPQFIFQYYEKEERGRGNFPDRFSARQFPNYSSELNVNALLLGDSALYLCASSQRTGSNTEAFFGQGTRLTVV.

This rearrangement joins TRBV19 to TRBJ2-1, with 9 bases fitting TRBD2. The germline CDR1 and CDR2 sequences are LNHDA and SQIVND (reference sequence). Losses at the gene ends were 3 bases for V and 9 bases for J; bases not matched to a gene: 9. This CDR3 spans 15 amino acids. In nucleotides, the CDR3 is TGTGCCAGTAGTATTGGCGGGGGGGCATTTGGTGAGCAGTTCTTC. Amino acids: CASSIGGGAFGEQFF.

V usage is TRBV7-2 and J usage is TRBJ2-1; 12 positions match TRBD2. The germline V gene has CDR1 SGHTA and CDR2 FQGNSA. With V trimmed by 5 bases and J by 10 bases, 12 bases remained unmatched. The CDR3 totals 16 residues. The DNA of the CDR3 is TGTGCCAGCAGCCCTAGCGGGGGGGCTCGGATCGGGGAGCAGTTCTTC. It codes for CASSPSGGARIGEQFF.

V gene TRBV28 combines with J gene TRBJ1-1, with D unclear. The CDR3 spans 15 residues. Germline lookup yields CDR1 MDHEN and CDR2 SYDVKM. With 4 bases removed from V and 0 bases from J, the gap between germline ends came to 12 bases. The CDR3 is CASSSYGRVNTEAFF. CDR3 DNA sequence: TGTGCCAGCAGTTCCTATGGACGGGTGAACACTGAAGCTTTCTTT.

DNA for the CDR3: TGTGCCAGCAGTTCACGGGTTGGGAGCTACGAGCAGTACTTC. Encoded protein: CASSSRVGSYEQYF. This rearrangement joins TRBV27 to TRBJ2-7, with D possibly being TRBD2 (5 bases). The CDR3 runs to 14 residues. The V and J ends lost 4 bases and 3 bases respectively, with 13 bases between them. Germline CDR1 MNHEY, CDR2 SMNVEV (reference sequence).

The chain is built from TRBV10-3 and TRBJ2-5; D gene ambiguous. Germline V gene sequence: CDR1 ENHRY, CDR2 SYGVKD. The CDR3 sequence is 13 residues long. The ends were cut back, 2 bases at V and 5 bases at J, with 9 bases in the middle. CDR3 sequence: CAISERDSETQYF. The DNA of the CDR3 is TGTGCCATCAGTGAGAGGGATAGTGAGACCCAGTACTTC.